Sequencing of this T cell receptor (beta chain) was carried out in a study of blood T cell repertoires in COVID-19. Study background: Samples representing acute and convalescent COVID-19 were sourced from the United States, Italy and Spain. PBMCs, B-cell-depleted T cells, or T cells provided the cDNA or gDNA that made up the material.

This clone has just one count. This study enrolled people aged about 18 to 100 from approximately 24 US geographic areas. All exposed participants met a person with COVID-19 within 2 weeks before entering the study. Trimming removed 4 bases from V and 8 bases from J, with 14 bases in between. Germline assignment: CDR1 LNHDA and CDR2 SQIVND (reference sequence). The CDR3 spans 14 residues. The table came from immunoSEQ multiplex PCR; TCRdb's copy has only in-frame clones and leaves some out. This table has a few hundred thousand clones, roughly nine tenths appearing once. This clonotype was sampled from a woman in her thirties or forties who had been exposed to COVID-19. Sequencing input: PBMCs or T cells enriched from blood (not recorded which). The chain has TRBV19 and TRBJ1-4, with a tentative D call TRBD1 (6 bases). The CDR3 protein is CASSRDIQSEKLFF. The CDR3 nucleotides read TGTGCCAGTAGTAGGGACATTCAATCCGAAAAACTGTTTTTT.